The rows below give T cell receptor beta chains drawn from one sample of a study of blood T cell repertoires in COVID-19. Libraries were prepared by immunoSEQ multiplex PCR; TCRdb keeps only in-frame clonotypes and omits some of them. The sample yields about 68,000 clones, more than 60% seen once. Sequenced input: peripheral blood. The source is a human donor in a cohort sampled during active COVID-19. The CDR3 runs from the conserved cysteine through the conserved F or W. D genes are given only for firm matches. Size is omitted from some rows. Given values are once, few, many or a class for expanded clones.

TRBJ2-7	13	.	TRBV25-1	.	CASSAGGAYEQYF	TGTGCCAGCAGTGCGGGCGGGGCCTACGAGCAGTACTTC
TRBJ1-5	13	.	TRBV12-3/TRBV12-4	.	CASSLDSNQPQHF	TGTGCCAGCAGCCTAGACAGCAATCAGCCCCAGCATTTT
TRBJ2-7	13	.	TRBV28	.	CAAGPGGSYEQYF	TGTGCCGCGGGCCCGGGCGGCTCCTACGAGCAGTACTTC
TRBJ2-3	16	TRBD2	TRBV5-1	once	CASSFGGTRSTDTQYF	TGCGCCAGCAGCTTTGGGGGGACTAGGAGCACAGATACGCAGTATTTT
TRBJ2-1	18	TRBD2	TRBV11-2	.	CASSLDQTSGRFYNEQFF	TGTGCCAGCAGCTTAGATCAGACTAGCGGGAGATTCTACAATGAGCAGTTCTTC
TRBJ2-1	15	TRBD1	TRBV5-4	.	CASTEQGATYNEQFF	TGTGCCAGCACCGAACAGGGGGCTACCTACAATGAGCAGTTCTTC
TRBJ2-3	16	TRBD2	TRBV24-1	.	CATSDPPAGGKDTQYF	TGTGCCACCAGTGATCCGCCAGCGGGAGGAAAAGATACGCAGTATTTT
TRBJ2-3	18	.	TRBV3-1/TRBV3-2	.	CASSQGPATGGQMNTQYF	TGTGCCAGCAGCCAAGGACCTGCTACGGGGGGCCAGATGAATACGCAGTATTTT
TRBJ1-1	17	.	TRBV2	.	CASSFPANRAMNTEAFF	TGTGCCAGCAGTTTCCCCGCTAACAGGGCTATGAACACTGAAGCTTTCTTT
TRBJ2-3	15	.	TRBV6-5	.	CASSEDWASTDTQYF	TGTGCCAGCAGCGAGGACTGGGCTAGCACAGATACGCAGTATTTT
TRBJ2-3	14	TRBD1	TRBV15	.	CATSMDRGVDTQYF	TGTGCCACCAGCATGGACAGGGGGGTAGATACGCAGTATTTT
TRBJ2-5	16	TRBD1	TRBV27	.	CASSSLGTGSQETQYF	TGTGCCAGCAGTTCTCTAGGGACAGGGAGTCAAGAGACCCAGTACTTC
TRBJ2-1	14	.	TRBV9	.	CASSVAQGQNEQFF	TGTGCCAGCAGCGTAGCACAGGGTCAGAATGAGCAGTTCTTC
TRBJ2-5	13	.	TRBV30	once	CAWTRRVQETQYF	TGTGCCTGGACGAGGCGGGTTCAAGAGACCCAGTACTTC
TRBJ1-5	15	.	TRBV5-6	.	CASSLFVQGSQPQHF	TGTGCCAGCAGCTTGTTCGTACAGGGAAGTCAGCCCCAGCATTTT
TRBJ2-3	16	.	TRBV11-2	.	CASSGRDWVFLDTQYF	TGTGCCAGCAGCGGCCGGGACTGGGTTTTTTTAGATACGCAGTATTTT
TRBJ2-1	18	TRBD2	TRBV9	.	CASSVVPLAGVSYNEQFF	TGTGCCAGCAGCGTAGTACCCCTAGCGGGGGTCTCCTACAATGAGCAGTTCTTC
TRBJ1-4	16	TRBD1	TRBV23-1	.	CASSQTTSDRREKLFF	TGCGCCAGCAGTCAAACAACTTCGGACAGGAGAGAAAAACTGTTTTTT
TRBJ1-4	14	TRBD1	TRBV29-1	.	CSVETGGLDEKLFF	TGCAGCGTTGAAACAGGGGGCTTGGATGAAAAACTGTTTTTT
TRBJ2-1	17	TRBD2	TRBV19	few	CASSPYISGRANNEQFF	TGTGCCAGTAGCCCATACATTAGCGGGAGGGCCAACAATGAGCAGTTCTTC
TRBJ2-2	17	.	TRBV27	.	CASKLSGTPTNTGELFF	TGTGCCAGCAAACTCTCGGGGACACCGACGAACACCGGGGAGCTGTTTTTT
TRBJ2-3	16	TRBD2	TRBV19	.	CASSASGGPGTDTQYF	TGTGCCAGTAGTGCCAGCGGGGGGCCAGGCACAGATACGCAGTATTTT
TRBJ2-3	14	.	TRBV4-1	.	CASSQDTYTDTQYF	TGCGCCAGCAGCCAAGACACCTACACAGATACGCAGTATTTT
TRBJ2-7	15	TRBD1	TRBV18	.	CASSPPGTGAHEQYF	TGTGCCAGCTCACCCCCCGGGACAGGGGCCCACGAGCAGTACTTC
TRBJ2-2	19	TRBD2	TRBV3-1/TRBV3-2	.	CASSQFGPTGGPYTGELFF	TGTGCCAGCAGCCAGTTTGGCCCCACGGGAGGGCCCTACACCGGGGAGCTGTTTTTT
TRBJ2-5	16	TRBD2	TRBV7-7	.	CASSPGLAGGQETQYF	TGTGCTAGCAGCCCTGGACTAGCGGGGGGTCAAGAGACCCAGTACTTC
TRBJ1-2	13	TRBD1	TRBV29-1	.	CSVEGQGGHGYTF	TGCAGCGTTGAAGGACAGGGAGGACATGGCTACACCTTC
TRBJ2-7	16	.	TRBV6-1	.	CASSEEEAYYSYEQYF	TGTGCCAGCAGTGAAGAGGAGGCCTACTACTCCTACGAGCAGTACTTC
TRBJ2-5	15	TRBD2	TRBV4-3	.	CASSQDRGGGETQYF	TGCGCCAGCAGCCAAGATAGAGGCGGGGGAGAGACCCAGTACTTC
TRBJ2-1	15	.	TRBV27	.	CASSLTRDSYNEQFF	TGTGCCAGCAGTTTAACCAGGGACTCCTACAATGAGCAGTTCTTC
TRBJ2-2	14	.	TRBV28	.	CASSSSDSTGELFF	TGTGCCAGCAGTTCGTCGGACAGCACCGGGGAGCTGTTTTTT
TRBJ2-1	18	TRBD1	TRBV19	once	CASSITPRDRGRNNEQFF	TGTGCCAGTAGTATAACTCCTCGGGACAGGGGCCGCAACAATGAGCAGTTCTTC
TRBJ2-7	13	TRBD2	TRBV29-1	.	CSVDGLAPYEQYF	TGCAGCGTTGACGGACTAGCCCCCTACGAGCAGTACTTC
TRBJ1-2	12	.	TRBV28	few	CASSLTGNGYTF	TGTGCCAGCAGCCTTACAGGGAATGGCTACACCTTC
TRBJ2-1	13	.	TRBV12-3/TRBV12-4	.	CASSTSSYNEQFF	TGTGCCAGCAGTACGAGCTCCTACAATGAGCAGTTCTTC
TRBJ2-2	14	.	TRBV4-3	few	CASSHRGSTGELFF	TGCGCCAGCAGCCACAGGGGAAGCACCGGGGAGCTGTTTTTT
TRBJ2-7	14	TRBD2	TRBV28	.	CAILGLAGGREQYF	TGTGCCATCCTAGGACTAGCGGGAGGGAGAGAGCAGTACTTC
TRBJ2-7	15	.	TRBV6-2/TRBV6-3	many	CASSQFGGLPYEQYF	TGTGCCAGCAGTCAGTTCGGGGGGCTCCCCTACGAGCAGTACTTC
TRBJ2-7	14	TRBD1	TRBV19	.	CASSEGRQGYEQYF	TGTGCCAGTAGTGAAGGTCGACAGGGCTACGAGCAGTACTTC
TRBJ2-7	16	TRBD2	TRBV7-2	.	CASSLVKAGGLYEQYF	TGTGCCAGCAGCTTAGTGAAGGCGGGAGGCCTGTACGAGCAGTACTTC
TRBJ2-3	13	.	TRBV7-2	.	CASSLHGVDTQYF	TGTGCCAGCAGCCTGCACGGGGTAGATACGCAGTATTTT
TRBJ2-7	15	.	TRBV5-1	few	CASSVDSRLLDEQYF	TGCGCCAGCAGCGTGGACAGCCGGCTCTTGGACGAGCAGTACTTC
TRBJ2-1	12	.	TRBV3-1/TRBV3-2	.	CASSQTALEQFF	TGTGCCAGCAGCCAGACAGCGCTTGAGCAGTTCTTC
TRBJ1-2	13	TRBD1	TRBV7-9	.	CASSAGGSYGYTF	TGTGCCAGCAGCGCAGGGGGCTCCTATGGCTACACCTTC
TRBJ1-4	13	.	TRBV19	.	CASSRQVNEKLFF	TGTGCCAGTAGTCGACAGGTTAATGAAAAACTGTTTTTT
TRBJ2-7	14	.	TRBV7-2	.	CASSLGSGLHEQYF	TGTGCCAGCAGCTTAGGGTCAGGACTTCACGAGCAGTACTTC
TRBJ2-7	14	.	TRBV7-2	.	CASSVDWNSYEQYF	TGTGCCAGCAGCGTGGACTGGAACTCCTACGAGCAGTACTTC
TRBJ2-7	16	.	TRBV11-2	.	CASSLDSGPLSYEQYF	TGTGCCAGCAGCTTAGATAGCGGTCCCCTCTCCTACGAGCAGTACTTC
TRBJ2-3	14	.	TRBV5-1	.	CASSPRLNTDTQYF	TGCGCCAGCAGCCCCCGACTAAACACAGATACGCAGTATTTT
TRBJ2-1	15	TRBD1	TRBV5-6	.	CASSYGDRGKHEQFF	TGTGCCAGCAGCTACGGGGACAGGGGTAAACATGAGCAGTTCTTC
TRBJ2-5	14	.	TRBV7-9	.	CASTLPGRAETQYF	TGTGCCAGCACCCTACCCGGGCGGGCAGAGACCCAGTACTTC
TRBJ2-1	17	.	TRBV7-6	few	CASSLEIAESSYNEQFF	TGTGCCAGCAGCTTGGAGATAGCGGAGAGCTCCTACAATGAGCAGTTCTTC
TRBJ2-7	16	TRBD2	TRBV10-3	.	CAISEGTSGRMGEQYF	TGTGCCATCAGTGAGGGGACTAGCGGGAGGATGGGCGAGCAGTACTTC
TRBJ1-1	14	.	TRBV6-2/TRBV6-3	.	CASSYRTRGLEAFF	TGTGCCAGCAGTTACCGGACAAGGGGACTTGAAGCTTTCTTT
TRBJ2-1	15	TRBD2	TRBV28	.	CASRLGRAGFNEQFF	TGTGCCAGCAGACTCGGGAGGGCCGGTTTTAATGAGCAGTTCTTC
TRBJ2-1	15	.	TRBV4-1	once	CASSQDWTTNNEQFF	TGCGCCAGCAGCCAAGACTGGACTACGAACAATGAGCAGTTCTTC
TRBJ2-7	15	TRBD1	TRBV3-1/TRBV3-2	.	CASSLGTGGNYEQYF	TGTGCCAGCAGCCTCGGGACAGGAGGAAACTACGAGCAGTACTTC
TRBJ2-7	15	TRBD1	TRBV7-2	.	CASSLVGQGGYEQYF	TGTGCCAGCAGCTTAGTGGGACAGGGGGGTTACGAGCAGTACTTC
TRBJ2-1	15	TRBD1	TRBV11-2	.	CASSLDGTDNNEQFF	TGTGCCAGCAGCTTGGACGGGACAGACAACAATGAGCAGTTCTTC
TRBJ2-2	13	.	TRBV3-1/TRBV3-2	once	CASSQVSTGELFF	TGTGCCAGCAGCCAAGTCAGTACCGGGGAGCTGTTTTTT